This TCR beta chain was observed in a study of siplizumab effects on memory and regulatory T cells. Per the germline V gene, CDR1 is SGHTA and CDR2 is FQGNSA. Unmatched junction bases numbered 7, after V lost 3 bases and J lost 5 bases. The CDR3 contains 15 residues. Some clones are missing from TCRdb's copy, which holds only in-frame ones; the method was immunoSEQ multiplex PCR. The table includes some 96,000 clones, about 91% detected once. Points from the study as a whole: Mean Treg-derived proportions of mappable alloreactive CD4+ clones were over 65% for siplizumab and roughly 30% for controls. It was not possible to assign a naive or memory phenotype to roughly 80-95% of proliferating CD4+ or CD8+ clones. Siplizumab brought about a significant reduction in alloreactive sequences traceable to unstimulated CD4+ memory cells.

Worth noting for this clone: What it recognizes is unknown.

Sequenced input: CD4+ T cells sorted from blood. The sequence was collected from a human donor in good health. The chain recombines TRBV7-2 with TRBJ2-5, with 9 bases aligning to TRBD2. The CDR3 DNA is TGTGCCAGCAGCTTCCAATCGAGCGGGGGGGAGACCCAGTACTTC. Protein: CASSFQSSGGETQYF.